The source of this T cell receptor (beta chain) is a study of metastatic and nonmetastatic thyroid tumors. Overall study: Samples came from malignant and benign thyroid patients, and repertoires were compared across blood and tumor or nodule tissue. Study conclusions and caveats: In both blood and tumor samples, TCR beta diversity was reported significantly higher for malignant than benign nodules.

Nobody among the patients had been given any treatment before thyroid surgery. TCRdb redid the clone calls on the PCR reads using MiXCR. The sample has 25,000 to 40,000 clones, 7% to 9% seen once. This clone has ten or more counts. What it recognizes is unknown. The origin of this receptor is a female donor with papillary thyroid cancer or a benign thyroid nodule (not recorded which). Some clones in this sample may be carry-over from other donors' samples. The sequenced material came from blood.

CDR3 in amino acids: CSAHLPVGVGGNTEAFF. The DNA of the CDR3 is TGCAGTGCTCACTTGCCGGTTGGGGTCGGGGGGAACACTGAAGCTTTCTTT. The rearrangement uses TRBV20-1 and TRBJ1-1, with D perhaps matching TRBD1 (5 bases). V dropped 5 bases and J dropped 1 base, with 23 bases sitting between them. The CDR3 is 17 residues long. The germline CDR1 and CDR2 sequences are DFQATT and SNEGSKA (reference sequence).